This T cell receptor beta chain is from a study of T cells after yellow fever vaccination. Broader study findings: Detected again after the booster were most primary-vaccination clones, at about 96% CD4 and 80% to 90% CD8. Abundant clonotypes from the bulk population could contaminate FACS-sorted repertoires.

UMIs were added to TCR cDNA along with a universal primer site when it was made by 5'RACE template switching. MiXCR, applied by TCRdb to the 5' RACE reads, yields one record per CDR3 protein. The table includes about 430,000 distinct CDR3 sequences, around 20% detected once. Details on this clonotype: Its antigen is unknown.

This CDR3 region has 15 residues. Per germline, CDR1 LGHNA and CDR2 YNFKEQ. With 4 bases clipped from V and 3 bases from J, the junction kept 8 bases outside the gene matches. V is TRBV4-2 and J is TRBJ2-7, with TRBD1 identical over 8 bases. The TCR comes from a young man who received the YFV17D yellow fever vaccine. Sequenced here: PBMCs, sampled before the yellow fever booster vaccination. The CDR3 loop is CASSPSGQGDYEQYV. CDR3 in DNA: TGTGCCAGCAGCCCCTCAGGACAGGGAGACTACGAGCAGTACGTC.